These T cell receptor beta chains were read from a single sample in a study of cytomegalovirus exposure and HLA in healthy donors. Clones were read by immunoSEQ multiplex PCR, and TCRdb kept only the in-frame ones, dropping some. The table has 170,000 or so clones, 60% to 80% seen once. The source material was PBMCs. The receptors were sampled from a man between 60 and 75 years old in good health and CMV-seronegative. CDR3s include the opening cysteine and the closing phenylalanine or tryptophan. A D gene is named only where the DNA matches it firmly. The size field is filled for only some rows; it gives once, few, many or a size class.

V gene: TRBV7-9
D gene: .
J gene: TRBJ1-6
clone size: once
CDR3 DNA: TGTGCCAGCAGCTTAGGAGGGTGGGACTATAATTCACCCCTCCACTTT
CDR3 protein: CASSLGGWDYNSPLHF

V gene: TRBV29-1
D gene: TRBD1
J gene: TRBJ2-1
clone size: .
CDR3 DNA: TGCAGCGTTGGACAGGGGGCGAGGCAGCAGTTCTTC
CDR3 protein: CSVGQGARQQFF

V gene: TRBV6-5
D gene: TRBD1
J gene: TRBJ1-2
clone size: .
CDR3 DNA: TGTGCCACAAGGGGGCTCTATGGCTACACCTTC
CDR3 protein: CATRGLYGYTF

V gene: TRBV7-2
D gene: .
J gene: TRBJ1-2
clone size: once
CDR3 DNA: TGTGCCAGCAGCCAAACCCCACAGGAGTACGACGGCTACACCTTC
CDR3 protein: CASSQTPQEYDGYTF

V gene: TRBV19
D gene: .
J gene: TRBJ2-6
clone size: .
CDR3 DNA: TGTGCCAGTAGTACGGGGGCCAACGTCCTGACTTTC
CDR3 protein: CASSTGANVLTF

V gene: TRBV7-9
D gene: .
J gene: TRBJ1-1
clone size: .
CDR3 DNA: TGTGCCAGCAGCCCGTTGAACCCCCAGGGTTGGTACACTGAAGCTTTCTTT
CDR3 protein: CASSPLNPQGWYTEAFF

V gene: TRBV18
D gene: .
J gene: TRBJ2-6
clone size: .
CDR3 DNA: TGTGCCAGCTCACCTTCTAGCCCGGGCAGTGCTAACTCTGGGGCCAACGTCCTGACTTTC
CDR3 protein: CASSPSSPGSANSGANVLTF

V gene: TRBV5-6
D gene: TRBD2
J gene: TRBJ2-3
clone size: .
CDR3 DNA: TGTGCCAGCAGGGGGGGGGAGGTTGGGCATAAAATGGACCCAGATACGCAGTATTTT
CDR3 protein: CASRGGEVGHKMDPDTQYF

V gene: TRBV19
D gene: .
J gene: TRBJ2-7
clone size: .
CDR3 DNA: TGTGCCACCTCAGTCTACGGGTCCTACGAGCAGTACTTC
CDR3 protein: CATSVYGSYEQYF

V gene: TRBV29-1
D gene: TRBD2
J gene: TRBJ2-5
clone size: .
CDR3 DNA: TGCAGCGTGAGCACTAGCGGGAGGGCGTTTGGGACCCAGTACTTC
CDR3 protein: CSVSTSGRAFGTQYF

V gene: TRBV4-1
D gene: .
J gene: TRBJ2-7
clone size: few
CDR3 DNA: TGCGCCAGCAGCCAGATTCCAGGGGTGGGCGAGCAGTACTTC
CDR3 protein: CASSQIPGVGEQYF

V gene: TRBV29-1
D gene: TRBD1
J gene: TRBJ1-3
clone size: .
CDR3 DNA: TGCAGCGTGACAGGGGGCAGAAACACCATATATTTT
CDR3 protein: CSVTGGRNTIYF

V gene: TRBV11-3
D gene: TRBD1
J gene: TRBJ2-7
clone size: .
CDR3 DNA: TGTGCCAGCAGCTTAGGCCCAGGGGGCGAGCAGTACTTC
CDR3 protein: CASSLGPGGEQYF

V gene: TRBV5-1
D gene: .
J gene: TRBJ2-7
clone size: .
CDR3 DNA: TGCGCCAGCAGCGACACCGCAGGGGGGGAGCAGTACTTC
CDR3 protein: CASSDTAGGEQYF

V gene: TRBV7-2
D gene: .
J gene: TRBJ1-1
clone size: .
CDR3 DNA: TGTGCCAGCAGCTTAGGGCATTCGAACACTGAAGCTTTCTTT
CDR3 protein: CASSLGHSNTEAFF

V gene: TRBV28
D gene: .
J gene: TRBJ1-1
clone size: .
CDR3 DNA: TGTGCCAGCAGTCGCCGGAGAAACACTGAAGCTTTCTTT
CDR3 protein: CASSRRRNTEAFF

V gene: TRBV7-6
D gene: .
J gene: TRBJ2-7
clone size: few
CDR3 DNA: TGTGCCAGCAGCTTAGAGCCTGGTCCAGGCCGGCACGAGCAGTACTTC
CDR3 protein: CASSLEPGPGRHEQYF

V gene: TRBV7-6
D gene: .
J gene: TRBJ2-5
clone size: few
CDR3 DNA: TGTGCCAGCAGCTTAGGCCTCAGTCAAGAGACCCAGTACTTC
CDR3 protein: CASSLGLSQETQYF

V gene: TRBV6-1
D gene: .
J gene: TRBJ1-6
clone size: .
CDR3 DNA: TGTGCCAGCAGCTCTTCTTCCTATAATTCACCCCTCCACTTT
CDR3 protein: CASSSSSYNSPLHF

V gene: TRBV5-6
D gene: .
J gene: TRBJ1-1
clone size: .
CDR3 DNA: TGTGCCAGCAGCCCAAGAAAGGGGGGGACTGAAGCTTTCTTT
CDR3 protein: CASSPRKGGTEAFF

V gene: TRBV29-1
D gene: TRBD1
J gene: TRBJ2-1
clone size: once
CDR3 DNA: TGCAGCGTCTCGGGACAGGGAGGCAATGAGCAGTTCTTC
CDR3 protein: CSVSGQGGNEQFF

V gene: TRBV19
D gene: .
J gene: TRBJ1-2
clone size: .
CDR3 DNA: TGTGCCAGTACCCAGAAGGCAGGGCCTAACTATGGCTACACCTTC
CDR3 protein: CASTQKAGPNYGYTF

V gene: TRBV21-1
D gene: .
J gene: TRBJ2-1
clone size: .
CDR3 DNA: TGTGCCAGCAGCAAAGCCTTAGCGGGCTCCTACAATGAGCAGTTCTTC
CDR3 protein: CASSKALAGSYNEQFF

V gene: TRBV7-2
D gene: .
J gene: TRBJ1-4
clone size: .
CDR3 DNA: TGTGCCAGCAGCTTAGTCGTGCGGGCTACTGAAAAACTGTTTTTT
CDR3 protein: CASSLVVRATEKLFF

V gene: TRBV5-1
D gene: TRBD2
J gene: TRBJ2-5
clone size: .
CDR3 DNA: TGCGCCAGCAGCCCGTTCGCCTTTAGCGGGGGACTACAAGAGACCCAGTACTTC
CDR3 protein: CASSPFAFSGGLQETQYF

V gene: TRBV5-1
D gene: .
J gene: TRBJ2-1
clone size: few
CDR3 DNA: TGCGCCAGCAGCTTGGGAGGCAGGGTGGATGAGCAGTTCTTC
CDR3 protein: CASSLGGRVDEQFF

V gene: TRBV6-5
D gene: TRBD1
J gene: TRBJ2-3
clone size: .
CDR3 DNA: TGTGCCAGCAGACCTTGGACAGGAAGCACAGATACGCAGTATTTT
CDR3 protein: CASRPWTGSTDTQYF

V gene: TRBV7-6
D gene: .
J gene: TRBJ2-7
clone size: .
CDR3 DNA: TGTGCCAGCAGCTTAGGGGGCCAGGTTGGGATCAACGAGCAGTACTTC
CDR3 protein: CASSLGGQVGINEQYF

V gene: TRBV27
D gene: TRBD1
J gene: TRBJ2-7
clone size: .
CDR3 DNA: TGTGCCAGCAGTTTTCGGCGGGGACAGGGGGCACAAAAGAGAGACTACGAGCAGTACTTC
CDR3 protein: CASSFRRGQGAQKRDYEQYF

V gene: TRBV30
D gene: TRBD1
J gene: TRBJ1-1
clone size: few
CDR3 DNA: TGTGCCTGGGACAGGGATCTCACTGAAGCTTTCTTT
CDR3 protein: CAWDRDLTEAFF

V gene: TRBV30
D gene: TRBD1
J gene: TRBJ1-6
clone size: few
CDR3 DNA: TGTGCCTGGAGTGCCGGACAGGATAATTCACCCCTCCACTTT
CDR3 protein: CAWSAGQDNSPLHF

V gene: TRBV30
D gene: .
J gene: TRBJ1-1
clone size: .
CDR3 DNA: TGTGCCTGGAGTTGGGACGGGGGTTTGGGTGAAGCTTTCTTT
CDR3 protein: CAWSWDGGLGEAFF

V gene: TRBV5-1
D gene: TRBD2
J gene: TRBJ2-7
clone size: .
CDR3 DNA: TGCGCCAGCAGCTTGGGACTAGCGAGCTACGAGCAGTACTTC
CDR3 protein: CASSLGLASYEQYF

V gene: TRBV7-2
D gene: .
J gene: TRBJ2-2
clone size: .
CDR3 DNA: TGTGCCAGCAGCTTAGGGCCTAGCGAGATTGCCGGGGAGCTGTTTTTT
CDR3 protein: CASSLGPSEIAGELFF

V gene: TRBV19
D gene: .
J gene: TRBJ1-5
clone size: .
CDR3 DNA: TGTGCCAGTGCGTTGGTGAGTAGCAATCAGCCCCAGCATTTT
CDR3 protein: CASALVSSNQPQHF

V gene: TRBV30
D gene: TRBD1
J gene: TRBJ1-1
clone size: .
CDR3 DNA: TGTGCGACCCGACAGGGGGGAAACACTGAAGCTTTCTTT
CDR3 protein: CATRQGGNTEAFF

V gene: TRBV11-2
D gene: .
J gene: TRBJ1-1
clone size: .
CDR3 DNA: TGTGCCAGCAGCTTGGGCCCGAACACTGAAGCTTTCTTT
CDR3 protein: CASSLGPNTEAFF

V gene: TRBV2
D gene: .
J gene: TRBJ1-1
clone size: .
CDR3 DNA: TGTGCCAGCGACAGGCTGGACACTGAAGCTTTCTTT
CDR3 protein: CASDRLDTEAFF

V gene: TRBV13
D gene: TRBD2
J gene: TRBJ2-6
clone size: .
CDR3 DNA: TGTGCCAGCAGCTTTAAGGGAGGGGTGAGCTCTGGGGCCAACGTCCTGACTTTC
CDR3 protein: CASSFKGGVSSGANVLTF

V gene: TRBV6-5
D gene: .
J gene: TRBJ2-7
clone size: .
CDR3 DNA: TGTGCCAGCAGGGGCACAGGATACTACGAGCAGTACTTC
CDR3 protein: CASRGTGYYEQYF

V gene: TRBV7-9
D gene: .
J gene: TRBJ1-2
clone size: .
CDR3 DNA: TGTTCCAGCAGCTTAGACGGCTATGGCTACACCTTC
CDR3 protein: CSSSLDGYGYTF

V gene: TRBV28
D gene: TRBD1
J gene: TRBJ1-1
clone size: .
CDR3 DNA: TGCGCCAGCAGTTTGACAGGGGGCACTGAAGCTTTCTTT
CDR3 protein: CASSLTGGTEAFF

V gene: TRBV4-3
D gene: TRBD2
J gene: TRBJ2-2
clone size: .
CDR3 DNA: TGCGCCAGCAGCCAAGACGGCGGGAGGCCCGGGGAGCTGTTTTTT
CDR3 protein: CASSQDGGRPGELFF

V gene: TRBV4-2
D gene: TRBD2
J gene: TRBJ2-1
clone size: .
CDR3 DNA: TGTGCCAGCAGCCAAATTACTAGCGGGGGTCTTGGTAATGAGCAGTTCTTC
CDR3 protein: CASSQITSGGLGNEQFF

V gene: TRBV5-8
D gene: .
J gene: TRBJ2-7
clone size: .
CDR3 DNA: TGTGCCAGCAGCTGGACCAGGGGGGCAAGGGAGCAGTACTTC
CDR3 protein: CASSWTRGAREQYF

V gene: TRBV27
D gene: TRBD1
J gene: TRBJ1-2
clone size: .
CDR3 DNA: TGTGCCAGCAAAAATCAACAGGGGAACTATGGCTACACCTTC
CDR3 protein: CASKNQQGNYGYTF